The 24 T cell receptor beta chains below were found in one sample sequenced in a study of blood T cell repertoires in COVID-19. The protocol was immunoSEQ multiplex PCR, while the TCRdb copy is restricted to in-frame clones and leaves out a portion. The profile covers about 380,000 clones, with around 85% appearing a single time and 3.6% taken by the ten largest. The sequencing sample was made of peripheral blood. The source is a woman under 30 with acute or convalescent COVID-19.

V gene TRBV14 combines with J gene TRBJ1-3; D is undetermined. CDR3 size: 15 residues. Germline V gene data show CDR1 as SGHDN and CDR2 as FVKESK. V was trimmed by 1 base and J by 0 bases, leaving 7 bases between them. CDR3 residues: CASSQGGSSGNTIYF. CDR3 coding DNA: TGTGCCAGCAGCCAAGGCGGTAGCTCTGGAAACACCATATATTTT.

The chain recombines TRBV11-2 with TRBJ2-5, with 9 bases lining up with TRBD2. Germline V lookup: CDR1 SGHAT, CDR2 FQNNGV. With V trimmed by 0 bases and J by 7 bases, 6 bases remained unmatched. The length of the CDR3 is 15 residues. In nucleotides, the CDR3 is TGTGCCAGCAGCTTAGATCGGACTAGCGTGGGGACCCAGTACTTC. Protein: CASSLDRTSVGTQYF.

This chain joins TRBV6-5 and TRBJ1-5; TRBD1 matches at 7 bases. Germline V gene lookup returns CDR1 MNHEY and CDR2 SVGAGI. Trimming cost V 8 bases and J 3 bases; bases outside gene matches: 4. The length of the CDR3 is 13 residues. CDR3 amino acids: CASGGGSNQPQHF. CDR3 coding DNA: TGTGCCAGCGGAGGGGGCTCCAATCAGCCCCAGCATTTT.

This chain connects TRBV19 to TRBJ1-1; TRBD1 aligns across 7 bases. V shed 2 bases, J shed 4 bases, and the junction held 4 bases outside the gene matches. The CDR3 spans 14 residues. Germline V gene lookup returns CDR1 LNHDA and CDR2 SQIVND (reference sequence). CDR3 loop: CASSIYRGGTEAFF. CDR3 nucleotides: TGTGCCAGTAGTATATACAGGGGCGGCACTGAAGCTTTCTTT.

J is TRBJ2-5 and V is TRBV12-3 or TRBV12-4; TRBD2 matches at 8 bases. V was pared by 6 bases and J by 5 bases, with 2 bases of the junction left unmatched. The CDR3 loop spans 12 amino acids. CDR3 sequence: CASSSSGETQYF. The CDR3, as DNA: TGTGCCAGCAGCTCTAGCGGGGAGACCCAGTACTTC.

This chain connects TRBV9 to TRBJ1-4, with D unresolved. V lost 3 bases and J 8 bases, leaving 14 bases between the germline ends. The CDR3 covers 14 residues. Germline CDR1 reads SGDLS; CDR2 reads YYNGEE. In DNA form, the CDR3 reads TGTGCCAGCAGCGCGGCGGGGTTCGGGGAAAAACTGTTTTTT. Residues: CASSAAGFGEKLFF.

CDR3 sequence: CASSPDNYEQYF. As DNA, the CDR3 is TGTGCCAGCAGCCCGGACAACTACGAGCAGTACTTC. V is TRBV6-5 and J is TRBJ2-7; perhaps TRBD1 as D (5 bases). Between the trimmed V and J ends, which lost 6 bases and 3 bases, there was a span of 9 bases. Germline V lookup: CDR1 MNHEY, CDR2 SVGAGI. CDR3 size: 12 residues.

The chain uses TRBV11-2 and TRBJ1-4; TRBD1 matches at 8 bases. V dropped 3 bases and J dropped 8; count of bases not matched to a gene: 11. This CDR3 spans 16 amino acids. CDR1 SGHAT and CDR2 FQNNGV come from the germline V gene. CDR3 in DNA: TGTGCCAGCAGCTTGCTTCGCCCGGGACAGGCCGAAAAACTGTTTTTT. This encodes CASSLLRPGQAEKLFF.

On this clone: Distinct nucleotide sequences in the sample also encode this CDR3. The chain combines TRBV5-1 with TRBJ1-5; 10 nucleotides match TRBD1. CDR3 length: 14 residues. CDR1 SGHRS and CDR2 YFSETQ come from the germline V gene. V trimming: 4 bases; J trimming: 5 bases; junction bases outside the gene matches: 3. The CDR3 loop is CASSAGTGDQPQHF. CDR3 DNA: TGCGCCAGCAGCGCCGGGACAGGGGATCAGCCCCAGCATTTT.

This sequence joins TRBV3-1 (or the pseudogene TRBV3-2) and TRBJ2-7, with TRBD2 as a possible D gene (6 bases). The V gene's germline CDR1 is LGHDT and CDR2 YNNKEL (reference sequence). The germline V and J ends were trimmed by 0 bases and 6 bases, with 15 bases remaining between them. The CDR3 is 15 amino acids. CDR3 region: CASSQEGGARGEQYF. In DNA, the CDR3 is TGTGCCAGCAGCCAAGAAGGAGGGGCCCGGGGCGAGCAGTACTTC.

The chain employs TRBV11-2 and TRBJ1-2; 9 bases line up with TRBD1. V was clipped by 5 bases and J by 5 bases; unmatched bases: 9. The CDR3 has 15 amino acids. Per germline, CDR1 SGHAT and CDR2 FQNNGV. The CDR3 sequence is CASSETGGAEYGYTF. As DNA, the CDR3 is TGTGCCAGCAGCGAAACAGGGGGCGCAGAGTATGGCTACACCTTC.

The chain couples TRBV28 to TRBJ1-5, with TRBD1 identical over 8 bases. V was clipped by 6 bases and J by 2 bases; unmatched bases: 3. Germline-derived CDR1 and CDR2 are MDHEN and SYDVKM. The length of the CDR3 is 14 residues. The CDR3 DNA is TGTGCCAGCAGGACAGGGGAGCGCAATCAGCCCCAGCATTTT. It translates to CASRTGERNQPQHF.

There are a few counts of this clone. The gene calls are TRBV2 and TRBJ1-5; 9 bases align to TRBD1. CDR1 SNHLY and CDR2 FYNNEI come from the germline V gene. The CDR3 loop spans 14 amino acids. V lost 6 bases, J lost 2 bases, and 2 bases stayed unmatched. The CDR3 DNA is TGTGCCAGCAGAGACAGGGGGGGCAATCAGCCCCAGCATTTT. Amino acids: CASRDRGGNQPQHF.

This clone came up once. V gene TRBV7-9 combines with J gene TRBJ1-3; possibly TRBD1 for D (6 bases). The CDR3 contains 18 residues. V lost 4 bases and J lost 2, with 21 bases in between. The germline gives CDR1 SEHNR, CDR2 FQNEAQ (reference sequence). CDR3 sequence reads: CASSSVYIRTAPGNTIYF. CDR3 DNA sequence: TGTGCCAGCAGCTCAGTGTACATCAGGACAGCCCCTGGAAACACCATATATTTT.

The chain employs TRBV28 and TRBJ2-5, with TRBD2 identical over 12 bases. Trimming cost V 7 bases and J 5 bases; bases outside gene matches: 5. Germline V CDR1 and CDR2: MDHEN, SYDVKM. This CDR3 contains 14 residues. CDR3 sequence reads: CASKTSGSSETQYF. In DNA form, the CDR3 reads TGTGCCAGCAAGACTAGCGGGAGTTCGGAGACCCAGTACTTC.

CDR3: CASSLWYFNYGYTF. CDR3 bases: TGCGCCAGCAGCTTGTGGTACTTTAACTATGGCTACACCTTC. The rearrangement uses TRBV5-1 and TRBJ1-2; D remains unclear. Germline loops: CDR1 SGHRS, CDR2 YFSETQ. This CDR3 is 14 amino acids long. V was clipped by 1 base and J by 1 base, with 8 bases between them.

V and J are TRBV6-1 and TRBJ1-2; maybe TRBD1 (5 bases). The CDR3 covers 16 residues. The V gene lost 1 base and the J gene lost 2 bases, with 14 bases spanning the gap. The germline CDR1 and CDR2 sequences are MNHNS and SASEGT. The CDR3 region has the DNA TGTGCCAGCAGTGAAGGGAATCACAGGCCCAACTATGGCTACACCTTC. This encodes CASSEGNHRPNYGYTF.

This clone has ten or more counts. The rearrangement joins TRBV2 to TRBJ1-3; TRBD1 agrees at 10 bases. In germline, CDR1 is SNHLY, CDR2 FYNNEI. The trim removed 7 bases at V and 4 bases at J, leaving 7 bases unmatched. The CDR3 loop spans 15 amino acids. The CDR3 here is CASKDRGLGGNTIYF. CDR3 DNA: TGTGCCAGCAAAGACAGGGGGCTGGGCGGAAACACCATATATTTT.

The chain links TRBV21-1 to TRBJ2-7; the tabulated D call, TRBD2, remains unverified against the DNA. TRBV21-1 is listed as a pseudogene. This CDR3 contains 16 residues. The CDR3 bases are TGTGCCAGCAGCAAAGGAGAGAACGCTTTCTCCTACGAGCAGTACTTC. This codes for CASSKGENAFSYEQYF.

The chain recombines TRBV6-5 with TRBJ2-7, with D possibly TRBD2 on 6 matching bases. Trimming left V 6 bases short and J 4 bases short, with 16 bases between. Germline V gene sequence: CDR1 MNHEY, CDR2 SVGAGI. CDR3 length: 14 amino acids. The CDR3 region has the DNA TGTGCCAGCAGAGCCACGGGACTTTTTTACGAGCAGTACTTC. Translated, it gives CASRATGLFYEQYF.

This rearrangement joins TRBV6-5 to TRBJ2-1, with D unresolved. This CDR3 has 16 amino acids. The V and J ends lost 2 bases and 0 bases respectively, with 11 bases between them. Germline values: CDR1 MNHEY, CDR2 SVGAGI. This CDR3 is CASSYMSGSSYNEQFF. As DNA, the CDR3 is TGTGCCAGCAGTTACATGTCGGGTAGCTCCTACAATGAGCAGTTCTTC.

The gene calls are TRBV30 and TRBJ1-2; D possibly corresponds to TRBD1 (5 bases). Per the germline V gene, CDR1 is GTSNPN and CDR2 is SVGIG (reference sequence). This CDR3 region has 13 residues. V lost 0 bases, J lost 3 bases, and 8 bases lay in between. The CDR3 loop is CAWSVGGDYGYTF. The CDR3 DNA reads TGTGCCTGGAGTGTCGGGGGAGACTATGGCTACACCTTC.

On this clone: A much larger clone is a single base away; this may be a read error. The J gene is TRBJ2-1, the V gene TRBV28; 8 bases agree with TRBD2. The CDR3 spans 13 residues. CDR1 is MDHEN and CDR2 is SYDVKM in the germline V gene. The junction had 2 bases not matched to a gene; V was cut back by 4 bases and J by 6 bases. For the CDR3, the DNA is TGTGCCAGCAGTTCCGGGACTAGCAATGAGCAGTTCTTC. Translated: CASSSGTSNEQFF.

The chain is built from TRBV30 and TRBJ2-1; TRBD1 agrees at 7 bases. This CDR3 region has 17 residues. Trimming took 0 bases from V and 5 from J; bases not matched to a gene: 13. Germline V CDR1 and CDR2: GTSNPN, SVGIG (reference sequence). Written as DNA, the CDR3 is TGTGCCTGGAGTGTTTCCCCCCCCGGGACAGTTAACAATGAGCAGTTCTTC. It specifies CAWSVSPPGTVNNEQFF.